Sequencing of this TCR beta chain was carried out in a study of cytomegalovirus exposure and HLA in healthy donors (dated by TCRdb to about 2017). Turning to the overall study: A later analysis indicated that the 120 or so validation repertoires were generated on the platform also employed for the 700 or so repertoires of the first cohort. The aim of the study was to test whether cataloging public T cell receptors could identify signatures of past pathogen exposure. Along with the roughly 670-subject first cohort, a separate validation cohort of over a hundred different subjects was used. The study combined high-throughput TCR immunosequencing, statistical association of individual TCRs with disease status, and machine learning to predict cytomegalovirus infection status.

The library was made by the immunoSEQ multiplex PCR assay. From the authors' description of their analysis: A statistical classification framework was built to diagnose cytomegalovirus status from the catalog of TCR beta chain sequences. In its TCRdb copy, this immuneACCESS table keeps in-frame sequences only and misses some clones. Where compared with another copy, unresolved V genes explain less than half of these, and the others have no known cause. V and J calls and clone size are as listed in that table; D and trimming were resolved from the DNA. For this sample the table gives 65,000 to 80,000 clones, of which around 94% were detected only once. The ten largest clones represent 3% to 4% of the sample. Broader findings and caveats from the paper: The study gave a list of 150 to 200 TCR beta chains associated with cytomegalovirus. In vitro tests confirmed that three of the cytomegalovirus-associated TCR beta chains recognize cytomegalovirus antigens. Of the cluster scores, about 94% were above 0 in a later analysis, which found that TCRs clustered in the first cohort also tended to co-occur in the approximately 130 validation repertoires. The authors suggested that the approach could potentially be generalized to other disease states and immunological phenotypes. Most TCR sequences were seen in very few donors, while some public TCRs were found in many individuals. The classifier was reported to diagnose cytomegalovirus status with high specificity and sensitivity in both the original cohort and the validation cohort. A later analysis had no HLA typing for the validation cohort, so co-occurrence there was scored across all 130 or so repertoires.

V is reduced by 6 bases and J by 4 bases, leaving a spacing of 12 bases between them. CDR1 is given as SEHNR and CDR2 as FQNEAQ, both from the germline V gene (reference sequence). The CDR3 has 13 amino acids, counting the end cysteine and phenylalanine. The CDR3 DNA has 39 bases and is translated from base 1. Separate from the approximately 670-subject first cohort, the validation cohort of 120 subjects was the group to which the donors belonged. Comments on this clone: Its antigen remains undetermined. No qualities accompany the bases; no much larger clone lies one base away.

The rearrangement combines TRBV7-9 with TRBJ1-2; the D gene is perhaps TRBD1, from 5 matching bases. Sequencing was done on a sample of PBMCs. The sequence was obtained from a woman aged 18 to 35 in good health and CMV-seropositive. The bases read TGTGCCAGCAGGTTACTCACAGGCTATGGCTACACCTTC. Its protein is CASRLLTGYGYTF.